The next 7 T cell receptor beta chains were all read from a single sample in a study of T cell responses to AZD1222 COVID-19 vaccine. Here immunoSEQ multiplex PCR was the method, and the copy in TCRdb shows in-frame clones only, minus some. Among about 150,000 clones listed, 89% were seen once. The source was peripheral blood, collected on day 0 of AZD1222 vaccination. These receptors were collected from an adult in good health.

The V call is TRBV7-2, the J call TRBJ2-7; D may be TRBD2 (6 bases). The germline V and J ends were trimmed by 5 bases and 7 bases, with 18 bases remaining between them. CDR1 is SGHTA, CDR2 FQGNSA, per germline. CDR3 length equals 14 residues. Here the CDR3 DNA reads TGTGCCAGCAGCCCTACCGGGACTCCGGCTGAGCAGTACTTC. It encodes CASSPTGTPAEQYF.

The rearrangement joins TRBV4-2 to TRBJ2-4, with D possibly being TRBD1 or TRBD2 (5 bases each). Germline V lookup: CDR1 LGHNA, CDR2 YNFKEQ. With 0 bases removed from V and 6 bases from J, the gap between germline ends came to 15 bases. This CDR3 has 16 residues. Here the CDR3 DNA reads TGTGCCAGCAGCCAAGATGTGGGGCGAGAGGGAAACATTCAGTACTTC. This gives the protein CASSQDVGREGNIQYF.

V gene TRBV4-3 combines with J gene TRBJ2-7; perhaps TRBD1 as D (6 bases). V lost 1 base to trimming and J lost 2 bases, with 18 bases between them. The CDR3 is 17 amino acids. Germline CDR1 LGHNA, CDR2 YSLEER. The CDR3 protein is CASSQVVRQDFTYEQYF. CDR3 sequence (DNA): TGCGCCAGCAGCCAAGTCGTCAGACAGGACTTTACCTACGAGCAGTACTTC.

The rearrangement links TRBV11-3 to TRBJ2-7; no reliable D call. Germline CDR1 SGHNT, CDR2 YENEEA. The CDR3 contains 13 residues. V was clipped by 3 bases and J by 7 bases, with 13 bases between them. The CDR3: CASSLRDPSEQYF. CDR3 DNA sequence: TGTGCCAGCAGCTTGCGCGACCCATCAGAGCAGTACTTC.

The rearrangement uses TRBV18 and TRBJ1-5; D gene uncertain. Germline lookup yields CDR1 KGHSH and CDR2 LQKENI. CDR3 length: 13 residues. V was shortened by 0 bases and J by 7 bases, with 7 bases between the two germline ends. Written as DNA, the CDR3 is TGTGCCAGCTCACCACCGAGTGAGCAGCCCCAGCATTTT. It yields the protein CASSPPSEQPQHF.

The chain couples TRBV5-4 to TRBJ2-6, with 9 bases lining up with TRBD2. The ends lost 0 bases at V and 0 bases at J; junction bases unmatched: 7. The CDR3 loop spans 19 amino acids. Per the germline V gene, CDR1 is SGHNT and CDR2 is YYREEE (reference sequence). CDR3 residues: CASSLDSASGISGANVLTF. The CDR3 coding sequence is TGTGCCAGCAGCTTGGACTCTGCTAGCGGGATCTCTGGGGCCAACGTCCTGACTTTC.

The rearrangement uses TRBV9 and TRBJ1-1; TRBD1 agrees at 9 bases. Germline CDR1 is SGDLS and CDR2 is YYNGEE. V trimming: 3 bases; J trimming: 4 bases; junction bases outside the gene matches: 13. The CDR3 contains 17 residues. CDR3 amino acids: CASSAPGQGGVITEAFF. The CDR3 region has the DNA TGTGCCAGCAGCGCGCCGGGACAGGGAGGGGTAATCACTGAAGCTTTCTTT. The full variable domain, rest sourced from reference TRBV9 and TRBJ1-1, is DSGVTQTPKHLITATGQRVTLRCSPRSGDLSVYWYQQSLDQGLQFLIQYYNGEERAKGNILERFSAQQFPDLHSELNLSSLELGDSALYFCASSAPGQGGVITEAFFGQGTRLTVV.